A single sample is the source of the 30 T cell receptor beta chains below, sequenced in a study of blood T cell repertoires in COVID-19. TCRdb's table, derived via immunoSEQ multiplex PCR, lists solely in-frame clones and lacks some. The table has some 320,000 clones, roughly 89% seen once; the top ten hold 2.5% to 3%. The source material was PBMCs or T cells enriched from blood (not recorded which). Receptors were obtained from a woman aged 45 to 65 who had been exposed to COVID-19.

The CDR3 here is CASSEEPGQGLRYEQYF. The CDR3 DNA follows: TGTGCCAGCAGTGAAGAACCGGGACAGGGGCTCCGCTACGAGCAGTACTTC. The chain recombines TRBV2 with TRBJ2-7, with 10 nucleotides matching TRBD1. The CDR3 consists of 17 residues. CDR1 is SNHLY, CDR2 FYNNEI, per germline. V gave up 1 base and J gave up 3 bases; unmatched junction bases: 9.

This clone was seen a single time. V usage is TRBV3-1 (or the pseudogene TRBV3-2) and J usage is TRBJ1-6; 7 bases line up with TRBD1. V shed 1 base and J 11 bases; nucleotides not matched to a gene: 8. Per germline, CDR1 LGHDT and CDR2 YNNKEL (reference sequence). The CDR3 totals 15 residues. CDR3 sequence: CASSQGTGLYTPLHF. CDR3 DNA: TGTGCCAGCAGCCAAGGGACAGGTCTTTATACACCCCTCCACTTT.

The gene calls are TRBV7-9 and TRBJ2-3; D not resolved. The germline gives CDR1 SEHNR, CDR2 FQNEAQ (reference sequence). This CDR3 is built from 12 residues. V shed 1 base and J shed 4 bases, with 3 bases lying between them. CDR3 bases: TGTGCCAGCAGCTTAGGAGCAGATACGCAGTATTTT. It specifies CASSLGADTQYF.

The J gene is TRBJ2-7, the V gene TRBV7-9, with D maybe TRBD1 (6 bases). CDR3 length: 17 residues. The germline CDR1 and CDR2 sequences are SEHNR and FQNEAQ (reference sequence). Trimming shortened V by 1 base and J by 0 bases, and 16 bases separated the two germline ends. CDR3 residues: CASSLGSTGKNSYEQYF. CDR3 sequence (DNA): TGTGCCAGCAGCTTAGGGTCAACAGGGAAAAACTCCTACGAGCAGTACTTC.

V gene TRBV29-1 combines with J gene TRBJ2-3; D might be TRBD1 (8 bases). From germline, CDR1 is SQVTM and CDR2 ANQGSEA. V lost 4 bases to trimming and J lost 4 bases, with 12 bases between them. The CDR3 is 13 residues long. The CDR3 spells CSVGTGGADTQYF. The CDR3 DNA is TGCAGCGTTGGTACAGGGGGGGCAGATACGCAGTATTTT.

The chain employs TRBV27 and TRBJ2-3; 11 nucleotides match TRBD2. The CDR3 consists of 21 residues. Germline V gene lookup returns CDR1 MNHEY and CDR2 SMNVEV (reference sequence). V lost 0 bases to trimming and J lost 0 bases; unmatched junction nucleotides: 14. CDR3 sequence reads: CASSLSRASGGPRLSTDTQYF. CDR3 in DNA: TGTGCCAGCAGTTTATCCCGGGCTAGCGGGGGGCCCCGATTAAGCACAGATACGCAGTATTTT.

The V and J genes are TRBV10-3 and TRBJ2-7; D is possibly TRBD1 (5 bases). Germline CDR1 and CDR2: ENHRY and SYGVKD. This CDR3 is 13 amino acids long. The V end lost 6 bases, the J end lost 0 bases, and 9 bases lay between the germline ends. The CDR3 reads CAIRQDSSYEQYF. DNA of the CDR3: TGTGCCATCAGACAAGACAGCTCCTACGAGCAGTACTTC.

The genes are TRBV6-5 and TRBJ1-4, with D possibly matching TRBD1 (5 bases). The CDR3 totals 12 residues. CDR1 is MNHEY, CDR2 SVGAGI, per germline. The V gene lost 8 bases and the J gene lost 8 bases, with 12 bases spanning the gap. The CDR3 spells CASGEGREKLFF. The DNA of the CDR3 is TGTGCCAGCGGCGAGGGGAGGGAAAAACTGTTTTTT.

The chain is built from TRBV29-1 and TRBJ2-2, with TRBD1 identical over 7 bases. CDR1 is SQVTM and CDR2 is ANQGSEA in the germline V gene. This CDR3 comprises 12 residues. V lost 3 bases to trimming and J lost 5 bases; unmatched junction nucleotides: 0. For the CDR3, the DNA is TGCAGCGTTGACAGGGGGACCGGGGAGCTGTTTTTT. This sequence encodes CSVDRGTGELFF.

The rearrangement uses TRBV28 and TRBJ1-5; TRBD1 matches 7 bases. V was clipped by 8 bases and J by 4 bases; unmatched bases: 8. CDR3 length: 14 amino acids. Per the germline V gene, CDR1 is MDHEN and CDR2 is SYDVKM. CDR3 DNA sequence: TGTGCCAGCTCCCAGGGGGGCCAGAATCAGCCCCAGCATTTT. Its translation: CASSQGGQNQPQHF.

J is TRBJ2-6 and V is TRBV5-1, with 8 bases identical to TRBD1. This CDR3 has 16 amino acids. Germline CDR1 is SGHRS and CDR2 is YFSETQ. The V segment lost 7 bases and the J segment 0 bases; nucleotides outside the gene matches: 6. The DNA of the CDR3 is TGCGCCAGCTCGACAGGGGAAAGCTCTGGGGCCAACGTCCTGACTTTC. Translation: CASSTGESSGANVLTF.

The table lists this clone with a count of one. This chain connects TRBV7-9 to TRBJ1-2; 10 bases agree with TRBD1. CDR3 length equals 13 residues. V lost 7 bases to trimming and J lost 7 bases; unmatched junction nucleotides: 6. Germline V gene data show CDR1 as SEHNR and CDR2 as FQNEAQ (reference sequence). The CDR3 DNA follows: TGTGCCAGCAAACTGACAGGGGGCCTTGGCTACACCTTC. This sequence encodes CASKLTGGLGYTF.

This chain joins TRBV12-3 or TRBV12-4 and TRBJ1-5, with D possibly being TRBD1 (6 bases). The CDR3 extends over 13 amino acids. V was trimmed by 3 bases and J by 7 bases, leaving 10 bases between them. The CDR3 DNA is TGTGCCAGCAGTTTTGCGGGGGCACAGCCCCAGCATTTT. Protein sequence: CASSFAGAQPQHF.

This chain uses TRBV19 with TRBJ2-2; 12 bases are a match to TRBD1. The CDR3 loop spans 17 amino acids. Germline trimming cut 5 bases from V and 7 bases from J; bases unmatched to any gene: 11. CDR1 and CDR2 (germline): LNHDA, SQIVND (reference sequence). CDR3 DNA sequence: TGTGCCAGTAGTGCAGGGACAGGGGGCGTTGTGGTCGGGGAGCTGTTTTTT. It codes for CASSAGTGGVVVGELFF.

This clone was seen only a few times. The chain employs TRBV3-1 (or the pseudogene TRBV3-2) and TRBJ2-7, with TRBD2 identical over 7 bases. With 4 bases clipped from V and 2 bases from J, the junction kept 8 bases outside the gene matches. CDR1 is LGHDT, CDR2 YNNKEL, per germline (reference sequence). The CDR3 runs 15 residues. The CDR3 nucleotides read TGTGCCAGCAGCCCCACCCCGGGGGGAGCCTACGAGCAGTACTTC. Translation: CASSPTPGGAYEQYF.

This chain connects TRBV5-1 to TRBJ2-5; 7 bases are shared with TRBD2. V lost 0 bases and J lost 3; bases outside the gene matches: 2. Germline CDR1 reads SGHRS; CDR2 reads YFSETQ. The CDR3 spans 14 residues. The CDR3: CASSLEAGEETQYF. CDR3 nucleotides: TGCGCCAGCAGCTTGGAGGCGGGGGAAGAGACCCAGTACTTC.

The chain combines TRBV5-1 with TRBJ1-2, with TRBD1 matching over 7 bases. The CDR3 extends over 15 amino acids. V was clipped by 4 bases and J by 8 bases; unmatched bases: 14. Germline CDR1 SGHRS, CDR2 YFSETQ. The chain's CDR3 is CASSAILQGVEGYTF. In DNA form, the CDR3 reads TGCGCCAGCAGCGCCATTCTTCAGGGGGTGGAAGGCTACACCTTC. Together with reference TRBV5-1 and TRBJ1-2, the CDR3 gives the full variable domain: KAGVTQTPRYLIKTRGQQVTLSCSPISGHRSVSWYQQTPGQGLQFLFEYFSETQRNKGNFPGRFSGRQFSNSRSEMNVSTLELGDSALYLCASSAILQGVEGYTFGSGTRLTVV.

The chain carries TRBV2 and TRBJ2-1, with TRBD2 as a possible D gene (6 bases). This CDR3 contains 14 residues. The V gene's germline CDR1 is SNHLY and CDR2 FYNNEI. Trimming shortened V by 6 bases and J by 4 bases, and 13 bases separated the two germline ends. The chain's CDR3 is CASSPTRTYNEQFF. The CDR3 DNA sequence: TGTGCCAGCAGCCCGACTAGAACATACAATGAGCAGTTCTTC.

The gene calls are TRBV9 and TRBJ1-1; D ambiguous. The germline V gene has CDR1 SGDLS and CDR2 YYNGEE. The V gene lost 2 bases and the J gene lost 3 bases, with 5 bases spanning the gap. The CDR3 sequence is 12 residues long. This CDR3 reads CASSVSDTEAFF. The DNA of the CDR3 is TGTGCCAGCAGCGTTTCGGACACTGAAGCTTTCTTT.

The CDR3 DNA reads TGTGCCAGCAGCCAGTACGGGACTGGGGGGGGAGATACGCAGTATTTT. Protein sequence: CASSQYGTGGGDTQYF. The rearrangement links TRBV4-2 to TRBJ2-3; 7 positions match TRBD2. The CDR3 sequence is 16 residues long. Germline V gene data show CDR1 as LGHNA and CDR2 as YNFKEQ. Losses at the gene ends were 3 bases for V and 5 bases for J; bases not matched to a gene: 11.

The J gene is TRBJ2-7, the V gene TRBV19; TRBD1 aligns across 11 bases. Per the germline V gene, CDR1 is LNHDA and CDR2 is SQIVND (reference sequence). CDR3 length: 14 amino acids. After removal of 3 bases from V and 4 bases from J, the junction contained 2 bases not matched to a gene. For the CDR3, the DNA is TGTGCCAGTAGTATTGGACAGGGGGCTTACGAGCAGTACTTC. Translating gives CASSIGQGAYEQYF. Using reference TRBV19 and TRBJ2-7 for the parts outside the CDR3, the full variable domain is DGGITQSPKYLFRKEGQNVTLSCEQNLNHDAMYWYRQDPGQGLRLIYYSQIVNDFQKGDIAEGYSVSREKKESFPLTVTSAQKNPTAFYLCASSIGQGAYEQYFGPGTRLTVT.

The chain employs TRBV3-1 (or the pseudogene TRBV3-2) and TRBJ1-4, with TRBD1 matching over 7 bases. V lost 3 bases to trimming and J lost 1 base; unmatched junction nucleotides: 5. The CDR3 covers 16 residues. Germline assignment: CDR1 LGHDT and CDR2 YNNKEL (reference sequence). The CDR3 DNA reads TGTGCCAGCAGCCATACCACAGGGGTAACTAATGAAAAACTGTTTTTT. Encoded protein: CASSHTTGVTNEKLFF.

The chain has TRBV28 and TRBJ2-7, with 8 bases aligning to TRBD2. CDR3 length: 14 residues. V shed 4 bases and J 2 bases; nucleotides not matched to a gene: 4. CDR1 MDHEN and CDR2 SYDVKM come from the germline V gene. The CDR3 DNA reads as TGTGCCAGCAGTTCGTTAGCGGGGACCTACGAGCAGTACTTC. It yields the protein CASSSLAGTYEQYF.

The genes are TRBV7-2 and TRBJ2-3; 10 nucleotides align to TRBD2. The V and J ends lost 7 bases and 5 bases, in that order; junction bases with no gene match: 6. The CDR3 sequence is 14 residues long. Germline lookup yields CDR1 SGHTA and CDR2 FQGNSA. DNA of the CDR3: TGTGCCAGCAACAAGCGGGGGGGTTTAGATACGCAGTATTTT. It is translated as CASNKRGGLDTQYF. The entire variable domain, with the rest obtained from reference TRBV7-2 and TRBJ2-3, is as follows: GAGVSQSPSNKVTEKGKDVELRCDPISGHTALYWYRQSLGQGLEFLIYFQGNSAPDKSGLPSDRFSAERTGGSVSTLTIQRTQQEDSAVYLCASNKRGGLDTQYFGPGTRLTVL.

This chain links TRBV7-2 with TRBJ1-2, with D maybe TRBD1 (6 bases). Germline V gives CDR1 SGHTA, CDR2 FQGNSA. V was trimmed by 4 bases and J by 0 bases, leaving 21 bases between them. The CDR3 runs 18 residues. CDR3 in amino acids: CASSSWGGRTEANYGYTF. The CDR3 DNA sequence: TGTGCCAGCAGCTCGTGGGGGGGGCGGACCGAAGCTAACTATGGCTACACCTTC.

This CDR3 reads CASSSSVTVGSEAFF. CDR3 nucleotides: TGTGCCAGCAGCTCCAGTGTAACAGTGGGCTCTGAAGCTTTCTTT. The V and J genes are TRBV11-2 and TRBJ1-1; D call uncertain. In germline, CDR1 is SGHAT, CDR2 FQNNGV. The V gene lost 4 bases and the J gene lost 6 bases, with 18 bases spanning the gap. This CDR3 has 15 amino acids.

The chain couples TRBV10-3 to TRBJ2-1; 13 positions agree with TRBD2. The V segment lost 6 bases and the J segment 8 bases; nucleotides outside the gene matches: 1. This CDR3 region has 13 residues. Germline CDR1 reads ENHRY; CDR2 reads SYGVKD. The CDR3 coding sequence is TGTGCCATCAGAGGACTAGCGGGGGATGAGCAGTTCTTC. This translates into CAIRGLAGDEQFF.

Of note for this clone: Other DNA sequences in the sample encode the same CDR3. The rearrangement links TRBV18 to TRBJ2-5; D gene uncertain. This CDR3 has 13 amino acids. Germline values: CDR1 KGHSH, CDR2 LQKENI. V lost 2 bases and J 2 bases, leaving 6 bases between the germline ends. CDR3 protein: CASSPGQQETQYF. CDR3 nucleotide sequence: TGTGCCAGCTCACCAGGGCAGCAAGAGACCCAGTACTTC. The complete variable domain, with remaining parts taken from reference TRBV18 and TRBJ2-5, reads NAGVMQNPRHLVRRRGQEARLRCSPMKGHSHVYWYRQLPEEGLKFMVYLQKENIIDESGMPKERFSAEFPKEGPSILRIQQVVRGDSAAYFCASSPGQQETQYFGPGTRLLVL.

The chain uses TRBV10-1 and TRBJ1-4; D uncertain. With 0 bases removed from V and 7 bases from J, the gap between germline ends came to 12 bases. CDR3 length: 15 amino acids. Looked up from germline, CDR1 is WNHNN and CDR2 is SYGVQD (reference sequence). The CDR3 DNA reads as TGCGCCAGCAGTGAGTCGCGGGCAGGTCGTGAAAAACTGTTTTTT. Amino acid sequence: CASSESRAGREKLFF.

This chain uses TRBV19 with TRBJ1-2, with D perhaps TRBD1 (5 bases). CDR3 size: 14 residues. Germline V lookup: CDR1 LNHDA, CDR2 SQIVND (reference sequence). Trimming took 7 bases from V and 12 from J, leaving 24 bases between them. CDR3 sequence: CASTLDSATFQHTF. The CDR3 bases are TGTGCCAGTACCCTAGACAGCGCAACGTTCCAGCACACCTTC.